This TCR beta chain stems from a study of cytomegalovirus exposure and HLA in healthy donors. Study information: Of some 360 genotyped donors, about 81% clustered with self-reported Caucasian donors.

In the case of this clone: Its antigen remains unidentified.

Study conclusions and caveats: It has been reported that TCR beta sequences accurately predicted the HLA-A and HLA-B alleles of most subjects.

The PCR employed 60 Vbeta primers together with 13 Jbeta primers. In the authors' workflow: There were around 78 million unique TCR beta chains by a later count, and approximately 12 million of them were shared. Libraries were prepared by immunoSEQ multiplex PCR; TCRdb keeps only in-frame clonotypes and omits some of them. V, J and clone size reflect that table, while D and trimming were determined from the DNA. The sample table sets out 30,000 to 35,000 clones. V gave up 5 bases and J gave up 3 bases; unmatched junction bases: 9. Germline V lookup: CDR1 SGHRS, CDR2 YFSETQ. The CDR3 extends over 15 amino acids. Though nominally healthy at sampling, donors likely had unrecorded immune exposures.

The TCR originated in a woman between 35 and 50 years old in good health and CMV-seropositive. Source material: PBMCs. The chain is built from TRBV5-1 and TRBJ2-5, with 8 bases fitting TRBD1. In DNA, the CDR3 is TGCGCCAGCAGTTCTACCGGGACAGGTGAAGAGACCCAGTACTTC. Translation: CASSSTGTGEETQYF. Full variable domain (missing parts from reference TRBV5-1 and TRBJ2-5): KAGVTQTPRYLIKTRGQQVTLSCSPISGHRSVSWYQQTPGQGLQFLFEYFSETQRNKGNFPGRFSGRQFSNSRSEMNVSTLELGDSALYLCASSSTGTGEETQYFGPGTRLLVL.